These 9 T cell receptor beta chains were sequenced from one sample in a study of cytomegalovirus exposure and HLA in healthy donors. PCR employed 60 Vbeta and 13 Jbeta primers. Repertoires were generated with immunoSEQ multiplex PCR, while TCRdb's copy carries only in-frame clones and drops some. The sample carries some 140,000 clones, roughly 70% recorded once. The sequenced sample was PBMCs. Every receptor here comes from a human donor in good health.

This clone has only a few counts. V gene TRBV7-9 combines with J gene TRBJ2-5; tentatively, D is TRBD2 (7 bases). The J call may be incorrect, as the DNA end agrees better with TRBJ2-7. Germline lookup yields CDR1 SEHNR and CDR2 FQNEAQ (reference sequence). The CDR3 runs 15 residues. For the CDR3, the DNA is TGTGCCAGCAGCCCCAGGGGCCAGCGGGGCTACGAGCAGTACTTC. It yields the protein CASSPRGQRGYEQYF.

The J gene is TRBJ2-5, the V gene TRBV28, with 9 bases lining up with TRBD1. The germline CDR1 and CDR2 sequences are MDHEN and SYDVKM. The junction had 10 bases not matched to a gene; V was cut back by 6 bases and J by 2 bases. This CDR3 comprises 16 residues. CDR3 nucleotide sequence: TGTGCCAGCAGCCACCGACAGGGGGGAAGTCAAGAGACCCAGTACTTC. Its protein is CASSHRQGGSQETQYF.

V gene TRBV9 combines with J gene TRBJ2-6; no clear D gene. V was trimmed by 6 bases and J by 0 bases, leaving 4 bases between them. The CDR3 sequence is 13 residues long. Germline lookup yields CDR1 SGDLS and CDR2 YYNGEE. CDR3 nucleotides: TGTGCCAGCACTACCTCTGGGGCCAACGTCCTGACTTTC. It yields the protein CASTTSGANVLTF.

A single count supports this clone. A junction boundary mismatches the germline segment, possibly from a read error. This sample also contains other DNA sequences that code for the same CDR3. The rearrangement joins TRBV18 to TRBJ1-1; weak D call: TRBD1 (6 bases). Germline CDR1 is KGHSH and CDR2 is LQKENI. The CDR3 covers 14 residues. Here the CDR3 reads CASSPSGRDTEAFF. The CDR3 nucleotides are TGTGCCAGCTCACCAAGTGGCAGGGACACTGAAGCCTTCTTT.

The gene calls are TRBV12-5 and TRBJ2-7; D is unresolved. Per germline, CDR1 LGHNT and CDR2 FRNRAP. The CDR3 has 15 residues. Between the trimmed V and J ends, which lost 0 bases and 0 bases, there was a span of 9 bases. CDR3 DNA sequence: TGTGCTAGTGGTTTGGTAGTGAGGAGCTCCTACGAGCAGTACTTC. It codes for CASGLVVRSSYEQYF.

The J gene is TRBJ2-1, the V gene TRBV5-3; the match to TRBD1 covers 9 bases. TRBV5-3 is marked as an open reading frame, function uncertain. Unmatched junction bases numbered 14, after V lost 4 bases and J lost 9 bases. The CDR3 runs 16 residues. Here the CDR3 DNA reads TGTGCCAGAAGCCAGGCCCCGACAGGGGGACGGGGTGAGCAGTTCTTC. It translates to CARSQAPTGGRGEQFF.

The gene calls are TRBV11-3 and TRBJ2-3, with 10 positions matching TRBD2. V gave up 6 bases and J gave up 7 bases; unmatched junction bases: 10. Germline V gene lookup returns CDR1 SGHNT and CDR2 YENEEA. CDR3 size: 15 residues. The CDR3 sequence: CASRGGASGGHTQYF. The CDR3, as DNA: TGTGCCAGCAGGGGAGGGGCTAGCGGGGGCCATACGCAGTATTTT.

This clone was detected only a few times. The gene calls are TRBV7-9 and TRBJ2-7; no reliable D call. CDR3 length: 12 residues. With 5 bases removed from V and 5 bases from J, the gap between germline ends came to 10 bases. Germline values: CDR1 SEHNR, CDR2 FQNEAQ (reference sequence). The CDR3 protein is CASSPTEDEQYF. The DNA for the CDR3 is TGTGCCAGCAGCCCCACCGAGGACGAGCAGTACTTC.

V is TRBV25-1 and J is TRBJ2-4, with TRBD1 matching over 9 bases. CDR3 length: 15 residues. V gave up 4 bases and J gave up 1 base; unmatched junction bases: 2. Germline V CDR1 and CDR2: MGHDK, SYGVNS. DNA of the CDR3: TGTGCCAGCAGTGCACAGGGGGCGGCCAAAAACATTCAGTACTTC. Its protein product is CASSAQGAAKNIQYF. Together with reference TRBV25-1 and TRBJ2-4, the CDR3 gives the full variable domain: EADIYQTPRYLVIGTGKKITLECSQTMGHDKMYWYQQDPGMELHLIHYSYGVNSTEKGDLSSESTVSRIRTEHFPLTLESARPSHTSQYLCASSAQGAAKNIQYFGAGTRLSVL.